These 29 T cell receptor beta chains share one sample of origin, sequenced in a study of human T cells and chemical hapten exposure. Time point in this sample: pre-sensitization, week 0. Sample treatment: therapeutic diphenylcyclopropenone sensitization with weekly scalp DPC. From the RACE reads, TCRdb called clonotypes with MiXCR, one entry per CDR3 protein. This sample has tens of thousands of distinct CDR3 sequences, with roughly 6.7% found just once. Material: whole blood, obtained in connection with sensitization to the hapten diphenylcyclopropenone (DPC). Every receptor here comes from a woman in her 30s with alopecia areata. Some clones in this sample may be carry-over from other donors' samples.

At least ten counts were recorded for this clonotype. The chain links TRBV5-1 to TRBJ2-3; 9 bases agree with TRBD2. Trimming at V came to 6 bases and at J to 5 bases, leaving 10 bases not matched to a gene. CDR1 SGHRS and CDR2 YFSETQ come from the germline V gene. There are 15 residues in the CDR3. DNA of the CDR3: TGCGCCAGCAAGTCTTCCGGGACTAGCTTAGATACGCAGTATTTT. Amino acid sequence: CASKSSGTSLDTQYF.

This clonotype was detected a few times. The chain carries TRBV7-6 and TRBJ2-3; 10 bases align to TRBD2. With V trimmed by 5 bases and J by 8 bases, 7 bases remained unmatched. The germline V gene has CDR1 SGHVS and CDR2 FNYEAQ. This CDR3 contains 14 residues. Here the CDR3 DNA reads TGTGCCAGCAGCCCTAGCGGGGGAAAGCGTACGCAGTATTTT. This translates into CASSPSGGKRTQYF.

The sample holds many counts of this clonotype. The chain joins TRBV24-1 to TRBJ1-1; TRBD1 is a possible D gene (6 bases). Deletions cut 7 bases from V and 1 base from J, with 9 bases between. This CDR3 has 13 amino acids. Germline V gene sequence: CDR1 KGHDR, CDR2 SFDVKD. CDR3 nucleotide sequence: TGTGCCACCAGACAGGGTAGGAACACTGAAGCTTTCTTT. Amino acids: CATRQGRNTEAFF.

As concerns this clonotype: This may come from a read error, since a much larger clone is one base off. The V and J genes are TRBV5-1 and TRBJ2-1, with 12 bases lining up with TRBD2. This CDR3 comprises 16 residues. In germline, CDR1 is SGHRS, CDR2 YFSETQ. This CDR3 is CANSLYASGGAGEQFF. The CDR3 region has the DNA TGCGCCAACAGCCTCTACGCTAGCGGGGGGGCAGGGGAGCAGTTCTTC.

This clonotype was counted a few times. V usage is TRBV5-4 and J usage is TRBJ2-5, with D perhaps matching TRBD1 (6 bases). Per the germline V gene, CDR1 is SGHNT and CDR2 is YYREEE (reference sequence). V gave up 5 bases and J gave up 5 bases, with 13 bases separating them. CDR3 size: 13 residues. The CDR3 spells CASRPGVDETQYF. CDR3 coding DNA: TGTGCCAGCAGGCCAGGGGTAGATGAGACCCAGTACTTC.

This clonotype was detected many times. The rearrangement uses TRBV19 and TRBJ2-6, with D possibly matching TRBD2 (5 bases). Trimming removed 3 bases from V and 0 bases from J, with 12 bases in between. This CDR3 has 17 amino acids. Germline CDR1 is LNHDA and CDR2 is SQIVND (reference sequence). The CDR3 is CASSMRAQFSGANVLTF. CDR3 coding DNA: TGTGCCAGTAGTATGAGGGCCCAATTCTCTGGGGCCAACGTCCTGACTTTC.

This clonotype was counted ten times or more. V usage is TRBV9 and J usage is TRBJ2-2; 9 nucleotides line up with TRBD1. CDR1 is SGDLS, CDR2 YYNGEE, per germline. With V trimmed by 3 bases and J by 1 base, 4 bases remained unmatched. The CDR3 loop spans 16 amino acids. The CDR3 region has the DNA TGTGCCAGCAGCGATTGGGGACAGGGGAACACCGGGGAGCTGTTTTTT. It translates to CASSDWGQGNTGELFF.

This clonotype occurred many times. This rearrangement joins TRBV5-6 to TRBJ2-2; no firm D call. With 3 bases removed from V and 5 bases from J, the gap between germline ends came to 17 bases. Germline V gene lookup returns CDR1 SGHDT and CDR2 YYEEEE. There are 16 residues in the CDR3. The CDR3 is CASSSPSSGSTGELFF. The CDR3 nucleotides read TGTGCCAGCAGCTCCCCTTCGTCGGGCTCGACCGGGGAGCTGTTTTTT.

This clonotype appeared many times. This chain uses TRBV2 with TRBJ1-5; D gene unclear. The ends were cut back, 0 bases at V and 1 base at J, with 7 bases in the middle. This CDR3 is 15 amino acids long. Germline values: CDR1 SNHLY, CDR2 FYNNEI. CDR3 residues: CASSEALTSNQPQHF. Here the CDR3 DNA reads TGTGCCAGCAGTGAAGCGCTGACAAGCAATCAGCCCCAGCATTTT. Based on the CDR3 plus reference TRBV2 and TRBJ1-5, the full variable domain is EPEVTQTPSHQVTQMGQEVILRCVPISNHLYFYWYRQILGQKVEFLVSFYNNEISEKSEIFDDQFSVERPDGSNFTLKIRSTKLEDSAMYFCASSEALTSNQPQHFGDGTRLSIL.

This clonotype showed up many times. The chain has TRBV6-6 and TRBJ1-1; tentative D call: TRBD1 (6 bases). The germline V and J ends were trimmed by 5 bases and 1 base, with 14 bases remaining between them. The CDR3 sequence is 15 residues long. CDR1 is MNHNY and CDR2 is SVGAGI in the germline V gene (reference sequence). For the CDR3, the DNA is TGTGCCAGCAGTAGGGGGGGGGCAGGGAACACTGAAGCTTTCTTT. This codes for CASSRGGAGNTEAFF.

This clonotype was observed a handful of times. The chain links TRBV29-1 to TRBJ1-2; 11 bases align to TRBD1. Germline V gene data show CDR1 as SQVTM and CDR2 as ANQGSEA. This CDR3 has 15 residues. V gave up 6 bases and J gave up 1 base; unmatched junction bases: 7. The CDR3 sequence: CSVLGQGVSNYGYTF. The CDR3 DNA follows: TGCAGCGTCCTGGGACAGGGGGTTAGTAACTATGGCTACACCTTC.

This clonotype has a count of ten or more. The chain combines TRBV30 with TRBJ2-5; 8 nucleotides line up with TRBD1. Germline values: CDR1 GTSNPN, CDR2 SVGIG (reference sequence). This CDR3 has 16 residues. V lost 2 bases to trimming and J lost 4 bases; unmatched junction nucleotides: 12. CDR3 in amino acids: CAWSPRRRGRRETQYF. CDR3 in DNA: TGTGCCTGGAGTCCCCGGCGCAGGGGGCGAAGAGAGACCCAGTACTTC.

This clonotype occurred many times. The chain recombines TRBV7-9 with TRBJ1-2; 10 bases align to TRBD1. Germline trimming cut 3 bases from V and 6 bases from J; bases unmatched to any gene: 4. This CDR3 has 14 residues. CDR1 is SEHNR and CDR2 is FQNEAQ in the germline V gene (reference sequence). The CDR3 spells CASSFAGTGDGYTF. The DNA of the CDR3 is TGTGCCAGCAGCTTCGCGGGGACAGGGGATGGCTACACCTTC.

This clonotype was seen at least ten times. One end of the junction does not line up with germline, which may come from a read error. This chain uses TRBV27 with TRBJ2-4; D might be TRBD2 (6 bases). CDR1 and CDR2 from the germline V gene are MNHEY and SMNVEV (reference sequence). This CDR3 comprises 14 residues. The CDR3 sequence: CASSLLLPGEKLYF. The DNA for the CDR3 is TGTGCCAGCAGTTTACTCTTACCGGGGGAAAAGTTGTATTTC.

This clonotype appeared many times. The gene calls are TRBV29-1 and TRBJ1-1; TRBD1 is a possible D gene (5 bases). CDR1 is SQVTM and CDR2 is ANQGSEA in the germline V gene. The CDR3 has 11 residues. V was trimmed by 5 bases and J by 4 bases, leaving 8 bases between them. This CDR3 is CSVWTTTEAFF. The CDR3 nucleotides read TGCAGCGTTTGGACAACCACTGAAGCTTTCTTT.

This clonotype was observed a handful of times. V is TRBV19 and J is TRBJ1-5, with D possibly being TRBD1 (5 bases). Germline values: CDR1 LNHDA, CDR2 SQIVND (reference sequence). V was clipped by 3 bases and J by 8 bases, with 11 bases between them. The CDR3 is made up of 13 amino acids. CDR3 region: CASSIRGTEPQHF. DNA for the CDR3: TGTGCCAGTAGTATTAGGGGCACGGAGCCCCAGCATTTT.

This clonotype was counted ten times or more. The V gene is TRBV27, the J gene TRBJ1-5; tentatively, D is TRBD1 (6 bases). Germline V lookup: CDR1 MNHEY, CDR2 SMNVEV (reference sequence). The germline V and J ends were trimmed by 0 bases and 2 bases, with 8 bases remaining between them. CDR3 size: 15 residues. CDR3 protein: CASSLSGGGNQPQHF. As DNA, the CDR3 is TGTGCCAGCAGTTTATCCGGGGGCGGCAATCAGCCCCAGCATTTT.

This clonotype was seen many times. This chain uses TRBV29-1 with TRBJ1-1; no clear D gene. V gave up 2 bases and J gave up 1 base, with 11 bases separating them. Germline V CDR1 and CDR2: SQVTM, ANQGSEA. This CDR3 is built from 14 residues. CDR3 nucleotide sequence: TGCAGCGTTGAACGCCGTGAGGGGAACACTGAAGCTTTCTTT. This sequence encodes CSVERREGNTEAFF.

This clonotype was counted many times. The chain uses TRBV5-6 and TRBJ2-1, with 9 bases aligning to TRBD1. Germline CDR1 SGHDT, CDR2 YYEEEE. After removal of 0 bases from V and 9 bases from J, the junction contained 4 bases not matched to a gene. The CDR3 has 14 residues. This chain's CDR3 is CASSLGQGVTEQFF. CDR3 DNA sequence: TGTGCCAGCAGCTTGGGACAGGGGGTAACTGAGCAGTTCTTC.

Comment on this clonotype: This may come from a read error, since a much larger clone is one base off. The chain recombines TRBV25-1 with TRBJ2-2; 7 nucleotides line up with TRBD1. There are 15 residues in the CDR3. Germline lookup yields CDR1 MGHDK and CDR2 SYGVNS. With 3 bases clipped from V and 7 bases from J, the junction kept 8 bases outside the gene matches. CDR3 sequence reads: CASSDRGLDIGELFF. CDR3 sequence (DNA): TGTGCCAGCAGTGACAGGGGGTTGGACATCGGGGAGCTGTTTTTT.

In its sample, this clonotype was seen many times. The chain carries TRBV12-3 or TRBV12-4 and TRBJ2-6; 7 bases agree with TRBD2. V dropped 8 bases and J dropped 0; count of bases not matched to a gene: 10. The CDR3 is 17 amino acids. The CDR3 reads CASALGRATSGANVLTF. The CDR3 DNA follows: TGTGCCAGCGCCTTGGGGAGGGCTACCTCTGGGGCCAACGTCCTGACTTTC.

The chain has TRBV12-3 or TRBV12-4 and TRBJ2-1, with no clear D. V lost 2 bases to trimming and J lost 4 bases, with 6 bases between them. This CDR3 is built from 13 residues. CDR3 residues: CASSLQLYNEQFF. The CDR3 nucleotides are TGTGCCAGCAGTTTACAGCTTTACAATGAGCAGTTCTTC.

Many counts were recorded for this clonotype. The V and J genes are TRBV27 and TRBJ1-1, with TRBD1 as a possible D gene (5 bases). This CDR3 has 14 residues. Per germline, CDR1 MNHEY and CDR2 SMNVEV (reference sequence). V was pared by 3 bases and J by 6 bases, with 14 bases between. As DNA, the CDR3 is TGTGCCAGCAGTTTCACCCGGGACGTCGCTGAAGCTTTCTTT. This encodes CASSFTRDVAEAFF.

This clonotype occurred many times. The chain couples TRBV29-1 to TRBJ2-3; the match to TRBD1 covers 8 bases. Germline values: CDR1 SQVTM, CDR2 ANQGSEA. With 7 bases clipped from V and 8 bases from J, the junction kept 11 bases outside the gene matches. CDR3 length equals 13 residues. The CDR3 region is CSADGQGRGTQYF. The CDR3 region has the DNA TGCAGCGCGGACGGACAGGGTCGGGGTACGCAGTATTTT.

The count of this clonotype is one. With a far larger clone one base away, a read error is the likely cause. The V gene is TRBV7-8, the J gene TRBJ1-5; D gene unclear. In germline, CDR1 is SGHVS, CDR2 FQNEAQ. The germline V and J ends were trimmed by 3 bases and 1 base, with 4 bases remaining between them. The CDR3 spans 13 residues. Here the CDR3 reads CASSFDSNQPQHF. The CDR3 bases are TGTGCCAGCAGCTTTGACAGCAATCAGCCCCAGCATTTT. The full variable domain, with the rest looked up from reference TRBV7-8 and TRBJ1-5, is GAGVSQSPRYKVAKRGQDVALRCDPISGHVSLFWYQQALGQGPEFLTYFQNEAQLDKSGLPSDRFFAERPEGSVSTLKIQRTQQEDSAVYLCASSFDSNQPQHFGDGTRLSIL.

This clonotype came up many times. The rearrangement uses TRBV7-9 and TRBJ2-5, with D unclear. The CDR3 is 18 amino acids. V was cut by 4 bases and J by 3 bases, with 24 bases left in between. Germline-derived CDR1 and CDR2 are SEHNR and FQNEAQ (reference sequence). CDR3 bases: TGTGCCAGCAGCTACCTAAGATTGCAGTGGTTAGGTGAAGAGACCCAGTACTTC. Protein product: CASSYLRLQWLGEETQYF.

This clonotype was counted ten times or more. J is TRBJ2-7 and V is TRBV2, with unresolved D. The CDR3 loop spans 12 amino acids. Germline CDR1 is SNHLY and CDR2 is FYNNEI. Between the trimmed V and J ends, which lost 5 bases and 6 bases, there was a span of 11 bases. In DNA form, the CDR3 reads TGTGCCAGCAGTCGTAGACCCGGCGAGCAGTACTTC. It translates to CASSRRPGEQYF.

Concerning this clonotype: This could be a read error, since a much larger clone is one nucleotide away. V usage is TRBV7-2 and J usage is TRBJ1-6, with D tentatively TRBD1 (5 bases). Germline V lookup: CDR1 SGHTA, CDR2 FQGNSA. The V end was cut by 5 bases, the J end by 7 bases, with 12 bases between. The CDR3 totals 14 residues. CDR3 bases: TGTGCCAGCAGCCCGGGACTGCGCAATTCACCCCTCCACTTT. Protein sequence: CASSPGLRNSPLHF.

This clonotype was seen ten or more times. The chain combines TRBV6-5 with TRBJ1-1; the D gene is possibly TRBD1 (6 bases). Germline V gives CDR1 MNHEY, CDR2 SVGAGI. The CDR3 is 12 amino acids. V lost 6 bases and J 5 bases, leaving 10 bases between the germline ends. Here the CDR3 reads CASRGGWTEAFF. In DNA form, the CDR3 reads TGTGCCAGCAGAGGGGGGTGGACTGAAGCTTTCTTT.